The entry below gives a single T cell receptor beta chain sequence along with its context. The source of the sample is a study of blood T cell repertoires in COVID-19. Study in general: The United States, Italy and Spain were the sources of the acute and convalescent COVID-19 samples. Sources were T cells, B-cell-depleted T cells, or PBMCs; the material itself was cDNA or gDNA.

Original handling: Amplifying reference gene primers gave estimates of nucleated cell counts. Method: immunoSEQ multiplex PCR; TCRdb's copy keeps in-frame clones and lacks some. That table is the source of V, J and clone size, and D and trimming were worked out from the DNA. The repertoire includes 120,000 to 150,000 clones, about 86% of them detected once, and about 8% sits in the top ten. This TCR came from a woman in her fifties or sixties with acute or convalescent COVID-19. The source material was peripheral blood.

CDR3 protein: CASSQRRETQYF. The CDR3 nucleotides read TGTGCCAGCAGTCAGCGTCGGGAGACCCAGTACTTC. The chain employs TRBV6-2 or TRBV6-3 and TRBJ2-5; no clear D gene. This CDR3 region has 12 residues. V gave up 5 bases and J gave up 5 bases, with 9 bases separating them. From germline, CDR1 is MNHEY and CDR2 SVGEGT.